Listed below are T cell receptor beta chains from one sample, sequenced in a study of a mutant IDH1 vaccine in newly diagnosed glioma. Their target antigens are unknown. Profiling relied on immunoSEQ multiplex PCR, and the TCRdb table lists in-frame clones only, not all of them. Of 26,000 or so clones in the sample, less than 85% were seen once. Here the sequenced sample was PBMCs, taken from a glioma patient whose treatment included an IDH1 peptide vaccine. These receptors were collected from a man in his thirties or forties with glioma. The CDR3 runs from the conserved cysteine through the conserved F or W.

V: TRBV5-5
J: TRBJ2-7
CDR3: CASSSQDRAYEQYF

V: TRBV10-3
J: TRBJ2-3
CDR3: CAISESGRGTSDTQYF

V: TRBV27
J: TRBJ1-5
CDR3: CASSLGGGGQPQHF

V: TRBV7-9
J: TRBJ2-2
CDR3: CASSPPMGTDYTGELFF

V: TRBV19
J: TRBJ1-5
CDR3: CASSIRDYNQPQHF

V: TRBV28
J: TRBJ1-2
CDR3: CASSGDSYGYTF

V: TRBV28
J: TRBJ2-7
CDR3: CASSLAGDNVEQYF

V: TRBV5-1
J: TRBJ1-1
CDR3: CASSPDLTTMNTEAFF

V: TRBV18
J: TRBJ2-7
CDR3: CASSRREVAYEQYF

V: TRBV19
J: TRBJ2-6
CDR3: CASRTRSGRGSGANVLTF

V: TRBV6-7
J: TRBJ2-7
CDR3: CASSSPNIYEQYF

V: TRBV30
J: TRBJ1-5
CDR3: CAWSGGQVPNQPQHF

V: TRBV10-3
J: TRBJ2-7
CDR3: CAIIMTSSYEQYF

V: TRBV19
J: TRBJ1-6
CDR3: CASSPTGRGTGNSPLHF

V: TRBV19
J: TRBJ1-5
CDR3: CASSGGGSGNQPQHF

V: TRBV30
J: TRBJ1-2
CDR3: CAWNFDRTNYGYTF

V: TRBV5-4
J: TRBJ1-1
CDR3: CASSSGWQSNTEAFF

V: TRBV14
J: TRBJ2-2
CDR3: CASSHYQQDTTGELFF

V: TRBV10-3
J: TRBJ1-2
CDR3: CAISASQDGYTF

V: TRBV27
J: TRBJ1-5
CDR3: CASSLLAGPSSNQPQHF